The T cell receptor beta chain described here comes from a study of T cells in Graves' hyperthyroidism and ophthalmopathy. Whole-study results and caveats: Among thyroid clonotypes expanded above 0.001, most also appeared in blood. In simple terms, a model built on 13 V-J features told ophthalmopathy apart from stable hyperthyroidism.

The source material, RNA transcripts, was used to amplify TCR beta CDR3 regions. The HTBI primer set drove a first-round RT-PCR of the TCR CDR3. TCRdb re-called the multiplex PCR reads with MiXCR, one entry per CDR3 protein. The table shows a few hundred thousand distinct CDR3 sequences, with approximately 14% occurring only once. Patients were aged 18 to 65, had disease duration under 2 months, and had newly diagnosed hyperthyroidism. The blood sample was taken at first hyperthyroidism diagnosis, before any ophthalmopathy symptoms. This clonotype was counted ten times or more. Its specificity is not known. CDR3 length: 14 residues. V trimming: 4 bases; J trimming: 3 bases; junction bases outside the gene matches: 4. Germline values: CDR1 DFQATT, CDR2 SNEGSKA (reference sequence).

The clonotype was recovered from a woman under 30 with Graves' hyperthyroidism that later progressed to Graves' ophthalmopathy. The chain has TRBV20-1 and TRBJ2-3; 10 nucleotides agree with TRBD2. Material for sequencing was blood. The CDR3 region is CSATSGRLTDTQYF. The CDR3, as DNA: TGCAGTGCTACTAGCGGGAGATTAACAGATACGCAGTATTTT.